A selection of T cell receptor beta chains follows, all from one sample in a study of early T cells in non-severe SARS-CoV-2 infection. TCRdb re-called the 5' RACE reads through MiXCR, storing one row per CDR3 protein. The table has roughly 80,000 distinct CDR3 sequences, around 9.9% seen once; the top ten hold 4.8%. Sequencing was performed on whole blood. The receptors were gathered from an adult who was a healthcare worker with PCR-confirmed SARS-CoV-2 infection or an uninfected control (not recorded which). CDR3s include the opening cysteine and the closing phenylalanine or tryptophan. A D gene is named only where the DNA matches it firmly. Where a row states a size, it is once, few, many or the class of an expanded clone; other rows omit it.

v_gene	j_gene	abundance	d_gene	len	CDR3aa	CDR3nt
TRBV20-1	TRBJ2-3	many	TRBD2	15	CSATTSGRVKDTQYF	TGCAGTGCCACGACTAGCGGGAGAGTAAAAGATACGCAGTATTTT
TRBV7-9	TRBJ1-4	-	-	14	CASSRSRDEEKLFF	TGTGCCAGCAGCCGGTCCAGGGATGAAGAAAAACTGTTTTTT
TRBV7-2	TRBJ2-1	many	-	16	CASQRGGIFSNNEQFF	TGTGCCAGCCAGCGAGGCGGCATCTTTTCGAACAATGAGCAGTTCTTC
TRBV28	TRBJ2-3	many	-	15	CASRQGVYNTDTQYF	TGTGCCAGCAGGCAAGGGGTTTACAACACAGATACGCAGTATTTT
TRBV18	TRBJ2-5	-	TRBD1	15	CASSPGQGGYETQYF	TGTGCCAGCTCACCGGGCCAAGGGGGCTACGAGACCCAGTACTTC
TRBV5-4	TRBJ2-5	many	-	14	CASSLRTGAETQYF	TGTGCCAGCAGCCTTCGGACTGGGGCAGAGACCCAGTACTTC
TRBV4-2	TRBJ1-3	-	-	15	CASSIRAKSGNTIYF	TGTGCCAGCAGTATCAGGGCGAAGTCTGGAAACACCATATATTTT
TRBV18	TRBJ1-5	-	-	15	CASSPRGDSNQPQHF	TGTGCCAGCTCACCCCGAGGGGATAGCAATCAGCCCCAGCATTTT
TRBV20-1	TRBJ1-1	few	-	10	CSAFLTEAFF	TGCAGTGCCTTCCTCACTGAAGCTTTCTTT
TRBV7-2	TRBJ2-4	many	-	14	CASSLPGRKNIQYF	TGTGCCAGCAGCCTACCGGGACGGAAAAACATTCAGTACTTC
TRBV5-4	TRBJ2-3	many	TRBD2	17	CASSPLAGGASSDTQYF	TGTGCCAGCAGCCCGTTAGCGGGAGGGGCCTCTAGTGATACGCAGTATTTT
TRBV27	TRBJ2-5	-	TRBD2	17	CASSSGLAGVTLETQYF	TGTGCCAGCAGTTCGGGACTAGCGGGAGTTACTCTAGAGACCCAGTACTTC
TRBV9	TRBJ1-5	few	TRBD1	12	CASGDRAGPQHF	TGTGCCAGCGGGGACAGGGCGGGACCCCAGCATTTT
TRBV15	TRBJ1-5	many	TRBD1	15	CATSSGQGASQPQHF	TGTGCCACCAGCAGTGGACAGGGGGCAAGTCAGCCCCAGCATTTT
TRBV29-1	TRBJ1-1	-	-	11	CSVTANTEAFF	TGCAGCGTGACAGCTAACACTGAAGCTTTCTTT
TRBV19	TRBJ2-1	many	TRBD1	16	CASSHQPGGHRYEQFF	TGTGCCAGTAGCCATCAACCAGGGGGCCATCGGTATGAGCAGTTCTTC
TRBV30	TRBJ2-3	few	-	15	CAWSFSLLSTDTQYF	TGTGCCTGGAGTTTCTCGCTCCTTAGCACAGATACGCAGTATTTT
TRBV5-1	TRBJ1-2	-	-	14	CASSPGATSDGYTF	TGCGCCAGCAGCCCAGGGGCCACCTCCGATGGCTACACCTTC
TRBV27	TRBJ2-7	few	TRBD2	14	CASSFSGRTYEQYF	TGTGCCAGCAGTTTTAGCGGGAGGACCTACGAGCAGTACTTC
TRBV18	TRBJ1-1	-	-	12	CASSPRHTEAFF	TGTGCCAGCTCACCACGGCACACTGAAGCTTTCTTT
TRBV5-1	TRBJ2-7	many	TRBD1	15	CASSLVGDRVHEQYF	TGCGCCAGCAGCTTGGTCGGGGACAGGGTCCACGAGCAGTACTTC
TRBV11-1	TRBJ1-3	few	-	16	CASSLRRQFSGNTIYF	TGTGCCAGCAGCCTCCGAAGACAGTTCTCTGGAAACACCATATATTTT
TRBV18	TRBJ1-1	few	-	15	CASSPPAGAAYEAFF	TGTGCCAGCTCACCACCAGCAGGGGCAGCCTATGAAGCTTTCTTT
TRBV5-5	TRBJ1-5	many	-	16	CASSPLGGGDNQPQHF	TGTGCCAGCAGCCCCTTAGGAGGGGGTGACAATCAGCCCCAGCATTTT
TRBV27	TRBJ2-7	many	-	12	CASSLIGREQYF	TGTGCCAGCAGTTTAATCGGGCGCGAGCAGTACTTC
TRBV6-6	TRBJ2-2	-	-	13	CASSRTATGELFF	TGTGCCAGCAGTAGGACCGCCACCGGGGAGCTGTTTTTT
TRBV27	TRBJ2-3	few	TRBD2	17	CASSLRVAGMHTDTQYF	TGTGCCAGCAGTTTAAGGGTAGCGGGGATGCACACAGATACGCAGTATTTT
TRBV7-8	TRBJ2-1	once	-	13	CASSLNPTFEQFF	TGTGCCAGCAGCTTAAACCCCACATTTGAGCAGTTCTTC
TRBV7-9	TRBJ2-1	-	-	18	CASSIPVIAESSYNEQFF	TGTGCCAGCAGCATTCCCGTAATAGCGGAGAGCTCCTACAATGAGCAGTTCTTC
TRBV5-1	TRBJ2-2	many	-	17	CASSSAGHSAGGGELFF	TGCGCCAGCAGCTCAGCTGGACATTCCGCTGGTGGCGGGGAGCTGTTTTTT
TRBV27	TRBJ1-4	many	-	15	CASSPWGPTNEKLFF	TGTGCCAGCAGTCCATGGGGTCCAACTAATGAAAAACTGTTTTTT
TRBV5-1	TRBJ2-1	-	TRBD2	13	CASNVAGNNEQFF	TGCGCCAGCAATGTAGCGGGAAACAATGAGCAGTTCTTC
TRBV27	TRBJ1-1	few	-	14	CASSLSGAVTEAFF	TGTGCCAGCAGTTTATCAGGGGCGGTTACCGAAGCTTTCTTT
TRBV10-1	TRBJ2-3	few	-	14	CASSESGSADTQYF	TGCGCCAGCAGTGAGTCAGGGAGTGCAGATACGCAGTATTTT
TRBV6-1	TRBJ1-2	many	-	12	CASSTQGYGYTF	TGTGCCAGCAGTACACAGGGCTATGGCTACACCTTC
TRBV6-1	TRBJ2-5	many	-	14	CASSERRFQETQYF	TGTGCCAGCAGTGAAAGGAGGTTTCAAGAGACCCAGTACTTC
TRBV5-1	TRBJ2-4	few	-	16	CASRQDPWGAKNIQYF	TGCGCCAGCAGGCAAGATCCTTGGGGAGCCAAAAACATTCAGTACTTC
TRBV12-3/TRBV12-4	TRBJ2-1	many	TRBD2	15	CASSFTSVTYNEQFF	TGTGCCAGCAGTTTCACTAGCGTCACCTACAATGAGCAGTTCTTC
TRBV6-6	TRBJ2-1	few	-	14	CASSYGLASNEQFF	TGTGCCAGCAGTTACGGGCTAGCGAGCAATGAGCAGTTCTTC
TRBV3-1	TRBJ1-2	-	-	14	CASSPRTREHGYTF	TGTGCCAGCAGCCCCAGGACCAGGGAGCATGGCTACACCTTC
TRBV7-9	TRBJ2-3	many	-	11	CASSPDDTQYF	TGTGCCAGCAGTCCCGATGATACGCAGTATTTT
TRBV9	TRBJ2-1	many	TRBD1	17	CASSVGIGDREYNEQFF	TGTGCCAGCAGCGTTGGGATCGGGGACAGGGAATACAATGAGCAGTTCTTC
TRBV28	TRBJ2-5	-	TRBD1	14	CASTLAGGAKTQYF	TGTGCCAGCACCCTGGCAGGGGGCGCAAAGACCCAGTACTTC
TRBV24-1	TRBJ2-1	-	TRBD2	14	CATAPGGSYNEQFF	TGTGCCACCGCCCCGGGGGGCTCCTACAATGAGCAGTTCTTC
TRBV3-1	TRBJ1-1	many	-	13	CASSPRGGVEAFF	TGTGCCAGCAGCCCGAGAGGGGGAGTGGAAGCTTTCTTT
TRBV21-1	TRBJ2-6	many	-	17	CASSSTRGGSGANVLTF	TGTGCCAGCAGCTCAACTCGAGGAGGTTCTGGGGCCAACGTCCTGACTTTC
TRBV20-1	TRBJ2-5	few	TRBD2	14	CSAIAGGPGETQYF	TGCAGTGCGATAGCGGGAGGGCCGGGGGAGACCCAGTACTTC
TRBV14	TRBJ2-7	-	TRBD1	16	CASSQGQGEGSYEQYF	TGTGCCAGCAGCCAAGGACAGGGAGAAGGGTCCTACGAGCAGTACTTC
TRBV9	TRBJ2-3	-	-	15	CASSVEGIQRDTQYF	TGTGCCAGCAGCGTAGAGGGGATCCAGCGGGATACGCAGTATTTT
TRBV28	TRBJ1-4	many	TRBD1	14	CASRTDRANEKLFF	TGTGCCAGCAGGACAGACAGGGCCAATGAAAAACTGTTTTTT
TRBV20-1	TRBJ2-7	many	-	13	CSARRTAIYEQYF	TGCAGTGCTAGGAGGACAGCCATCTACGAGCAGTACTTC
TRBV3-1	TRBJ2-7	-	-	14	CASSQVLAGYEQYF	TGTGCCAGCAGCCAAGTGTTAGCCGGCTACGAGCAGTACTTC
TRBV28	TRBJ1-2	few	-	13	CATRVDRFYGYTF	TGTGCCACCAGAGTAGACAGATTCTATGGCTACACCTTC
TRBV7-7	TRBJ2-5	many	-	17	CASSLTGFPEKQETQYF	TGTGCCAGCAGCTTAACAGGGTTCCCCGAGAAACAAGAGACCCAGTACTTC
TRBV20-1	TRBJ2-3	many	-	15	CSAPLGLASTDTQYF	TGCAGTGCCCCCCTAGGGCTTGCGAGCACAGATACGCAGTATTTT
TRBV30	TRBJ2-5	many	-	14	CAWSVRLTEETQYF	TGTGCCTGGAGTGTTAGGTTGACTGAAGAGACCCAGTACTTC
TRBV28	TRBJ2-4	many	-	12	CASSGSTNIQYF	TGTGCCAGCAGCGGCAGTACAAACATTCAGTACTTC
TRBV7-7	TRBJ2-7	many	-	13	CASSFGPSYEQYF	TGTGCCAGCAGTTTCGGGCCATCCTACGAGCAGTACTTC
TRBV30	TRBJ2-1	many	TRBD2	14	CAWSGLASYNEQFF	TGTGCCTGGAGTGGACTAGCGTCATACAATGAGCAGTTCTTC